This is a list of T cell receptor beta chains from one sample in a study of CD4 T cells in relation to SARS-CoV-2 and coronaviruses. Antigens of these TCRs are unknown. Measured with immunoSEQ multiplex PCR; TCRdb has only the in-frame clones, and not every one. The sample shows about 36,000 clones, over 75% of them seen only once. The sample taken for sequencing was memory CD4+ T cells from PBMCs, cultured in vitro. These receptors came from an adult with COVID-19. Both conserved end residues are part of each CDR3. The D gene is left open where the match is weak. Only some rows state a clone size, as once, few, many or a class for expanded clones.

v_call	j_call	d_call	cdr3_length	clone_size	cdr3_nt	cdr3_aa
TRBV7-9	TRBJ2-1	-	14	few	TGTGCCAGCATTCGGGCAGGGGATCTCAGGGAGCAGTTCTTC	CASIRAGDLREQFF
TRBV18	TRBJ2-5	TRBD1	13	-	TGTGCCAGCTCAGACAACAGGGGAGAGACCCAGTACTTC	CASSDNRGETQYF
TRBV6-1	TRBJ1-2	-	12	few	TGTGCCAGCAGTGAGCAGGTCTATGGCTACACCTTC	CASSEQVYGYTF
TRBV3-1/TRBV3-2	TRBJ1-4	-	16	-	TGTGCCAGCAGCCAAGGGGTCGGAACCATGGGGGAAAAACTGTTTTTT	CASSQGVGTMGEKLFF
TRBV10-1	TRBJ2-7	TRBD1	15	few	TGCGCCAGCAGTGAGAAGGAGAAGGGGGCGCACGAGCAGTACTTC	CASSEKEKGAHEQYF
TRBV4-2	TRBJ2-1	TRBD2	16	-	TGTGCCAGCAGCCAAGATTGGTCAGGGAGGGACAATGAGCAGTTCTTC	CASSQDWSGRDNEQFF
TRBV19	TRBJ1-2	TRBD1	14	-	TGTGCCAGTAGGAGGACAGGCGGCAACTATGGCTACACCTTC	CASRRTGGNYGYTF
TRBV7-8	TRBJ1-1	-	13	few	TGTGCCAGTCGTAAAGGGACGAACACTGAAGCTTTCTTT	CASRKGTNTEAFF
TRBV7-3	TRBJ2-3	-	13	-	TGTGCCAGCAGCTTATTATCCGCAGATACGCAGTATTTT	CASSLLSADTQYF
TRBV19	TRBJ1-5	-	15	-	TGTGCCAGTTCACCTTCGGGAAGTGGCAATCAGCCCCAGCATTTT	CASSPSGSGNQPQHF